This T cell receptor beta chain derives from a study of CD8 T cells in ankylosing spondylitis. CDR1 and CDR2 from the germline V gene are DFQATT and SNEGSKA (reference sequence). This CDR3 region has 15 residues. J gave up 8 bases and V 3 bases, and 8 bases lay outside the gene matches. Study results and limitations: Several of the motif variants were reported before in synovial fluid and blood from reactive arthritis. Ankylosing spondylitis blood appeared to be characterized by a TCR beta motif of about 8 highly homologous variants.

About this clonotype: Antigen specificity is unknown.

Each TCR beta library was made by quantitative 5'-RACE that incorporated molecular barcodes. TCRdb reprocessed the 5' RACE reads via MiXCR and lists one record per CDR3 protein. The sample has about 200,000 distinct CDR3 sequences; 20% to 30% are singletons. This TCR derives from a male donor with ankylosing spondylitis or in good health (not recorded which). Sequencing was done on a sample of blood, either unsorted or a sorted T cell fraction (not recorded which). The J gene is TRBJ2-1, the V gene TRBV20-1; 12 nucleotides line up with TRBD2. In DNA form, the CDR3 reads TGCAGTGCTAGTCACCCTAGCGGGAGGGCCCATGAGCAGTTCTTC. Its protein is CSASHPSGRAHEQFF.